The T cell receptor (beta chain) described here comes from a study of cytomegalovirus exposure and HLA in healthy donors. The wider study: Early released data had about 80 million unique TCRs, all coming from HLA-typed donors.

13 Jbeta primers and 60 Vbeta primers were used for the PCR. Only in-frame clones appear in the TCRdb table, and some are missing; sequencing was by immunoSEQ multiplex PCR. The sample shows some 150,000 clones, about four fifths of them seen only once. Likely unrecorded immune exposures existed in these nominally healthy donors. V was trimmed by 6 bases and J by 8 bases, leaving 15 bases between them. The germline V gene has CDR1 LNHDA and CDR2 SQIVND (reference sequence). The CDR3 is 13 residues long. Sequencing was done on a sample of PBMCs. The receptor was derived from a man aged 45 to 65 in good health and CMV-seropositive. The V gene is TRBV19, the J gene TRBJ2-3; possibly TRBD2 for D (5 bases). The CDR3 protein is CASRDLPTGTQYF. DNA for the CDR3: TGTGCCAGTAGGGACTTACCCACGGGTACGCAGTATTTT.